Shown below are 18 T cell receptor beta chains from a single sample sequenced in a study of blood T cell repertoires in COVID-19. Assay used: immunoSEQ multiplex PCR; TCRdb lists only in-frame clones, some missing. The sample shows about 170,000 clones, about 83% of them seen only once. The material sequenced was PBMCs or T cells enriched from blood (not recorded which). Receptors were obtained from a woman aged 45-60 years in a cohort exposed to, infected with or recovered from COVID-19 (not recorded which).

The chain employs TRBV18 and TRBJ2-3, with 8 bases identical to TRBD2. Germline values: CDR1 KGHSH, CDR2 LQKENI. The CDR3 length is 15 residues. V was pared by 3 bases and J by 4 bases, with 6 bases of the junction left unmatched. CDR3 in amino acids: CASSPLTSGADTQYF. CDR3 DNA sequence: TGTGCCAGCTCACCCCTTACTAGCGGAGCAGATACGCAGTATTTT.

Details on this clone: Additional DNA sequences in this sample encode the identical CDR3. The V gene is TRBV5-1, the J gene TRBJ2-5; D is unresolved. V lost 0 bases and J 5 bases, leaving 5 bases between the germline ends. From germline, CDR1 is SGHRS and CDR2 YFSETQ. This CDR3 is built from 12 residues. CDR3 loop: CASSLAGETQYF. CDR3 coding DNA: TGCGCCAGCAGCTTGGCCGGGGAGACCCAGTACTTC.

In its sample, this clone was seen a few times. This CDR3 reads CASSDRGGEKLFF. In DNA form, the CDR3 reads TGTGCCAGCAGTGACAGGGGTGGTGAAAAACTGTTTTTT. The rearrangement uses TRBV2 and TRBJ1-4; D perhaps matches TRBD1 (6 bases). CDR1 and CDR2 (germline): SNHLY, FYNNEI. The length of the CDR3 is 13 residues. Trimming took 3 bases from V and 7 from J, leaving 9 bases between them.

The V gene is TRBV10-3, the J gene TRBJ1-2; D is undetermined. The CDR3 covers 13 residues. Germline loops: CDR1 ENHRY, CDR2 SYGVKD. V lost 0 bases to trimming and J lost 3 bases, with 5 bases between them. The CDR3 DNA is TGTGCCATCAGTGAGTCGGCAGACTATGGCTACACCTTC. It yields the protein CAISESADYGYTF.

V usage is TRBV6-6 and J usage is TRBJ2-2; TRBD1 aligns across 11 bases. Germline assignment: CDR1 MNHNY and CDR2 SVGAGI (reference sequence). This CDR3 contains 15 residues. The V gene end was trimmed by 8 bases and the J gene end by 6 bases; junction bases not matched to a gene: 8. CDR3 DNA: TGTGCCAGCCGCCAGGGGACAGGGGGATCCGGGGAGCTGTTTTTT. This sequence encodes CASRQGTGGSGELFF.

The chain uses TRBV12-3 or TRBV12-4 and TRBJ1-5; D perhaps matches TRBD1 (6 bases). CDR3 length: 13 amino acids. V lost 6 bases to trimming and J lost 4 bases, with 10 bases between them. The CDR3 DNA sequence: TGTGCCAGCAGACCTGACAGGAATCAGCCCCAGCATTTT. It specifies CASRPDRNQPQHF.

The V and J genes are TRBV11-2 and TRBJ2-7; no definite D call. The ends were cut back, 6 bases at V and 6 bases at J, with 12 bases in the middle. Germline CDR1 reads SGHAT; CDR2 reads FQNNGV. This CDR3 region has 12 residues. The CDR3 here is CASRRYTGEQYF. The CDR3 bases are TGTGCCAGCAGACGATATACGGGCGAGCAGTACTTC.

CDR3 DNA sequence: TGTGCCAGCAGCCGAGGGACTAGCGGGAGGCCTGACGAGCAGTTCTTC. Translated, it gives CASSRGTSGRPDEQFF. This sequence joins TRBV3-1 (or the pseudogene TRBV3-2) and TRBJ2-1, with 15 bases matching TRBD2. The CDR3 contains 16 residues. The germline V gene has CDR1 LGHDT and CDR2 YNNKEL (reference sequence). The junction had 8 bases not matched to a gene; V was cut back by 4 bases and J by 10 bases.

The chain is built from TRBV24-1 and TRBJ2-7, with 8 nucleotides matching TRBD1. The CDR3 is 14 amino acids. The J segment lost 3 bases and the V segment lost 4 bases, leaving 4 bases of the junction unmatched. Germline V lookup: CDR1 KGHDR, CDR2 SFDVKD. The CDR3 nucleotides read TGTGCCACCAGTGAGCCGGGACAGGACTACGAGCAGTACTTC. Its protein product is CATSEPGQDYEQYF.

The V call is TRBV11-2, the J call TRBJ2-1; 13 nucleotides align to TRBD2. Germline V gene sequence: CDR1 SGHAT, CDR2 FQNNGV. The CDR3 extends over 15 amino acids. The V segment lost 5 bases and the J segment 8 bases; nucleotides outside the gene matches: 6. The CDR3: CASSPQGLAGDEQFF. The CDR3 DNA follows: TGTGCCAGCAGCCCACAAGGACTAGCGGGAGATGAGCAGTTCTTC.

The chain carries TRBV30 and TRBJ1-5; perhaps TRBD1 as D (5 bases). Germline lookup yields CDR1 GTSNPN and CDR2 SVGIG (reference sequence). The CDR3 length is 20 residues. V lost 3 bases and J lost 0, with 27 bases in between. This CDR3 is CAWSAGKGLTRGSSNQPQHF. Here the CDR3 DNA reads TGTGCCTGGAGCGCCGGTAAGGGACTGACTCGGGGCAGTAGCAATCAGCCCCAGCATTTT.

The chain carries TRBV5-8 and TRBJ2-3; D is possibly TRBD2 (6 bases). CDR1 SGHTS and CDR2 YDEGEE come from the germline V gene. CDR3 size: 17 residues. V lost 2 bases, J lost 2 bases, and 18 bases lay in between. CDR3 residues: CASSFRGAGGDTDTQYF. DNA for the CDR3: TGTGCCAGCAGCTTCCGGGGAGCGGGCGGAGACACAGATACGCAGTATTTT.

The V call is TRBV24-1, the J call TRBJ2-1; possibly TRBD1 for D (7 bases). Per the germline V gene, CDR1 is KGHDR and CDR2 is SFDVKD. The CDR3 runs to 14 residues. V was trimmed by 12 bases and J by 8 bases, leaving 22 bases between them. The CDR3 DNA sequence: TGTGCCGCAGGGGGAGGAGGGGGCTGGGATGAGCAGTTCTTC. Protein product: CAAGGGGGWDEQFF.

V gene TRBV12-3 or TRBV12-4 combines with J gene TRBJ2-1, with a possible D match to TRBD1 (5 bases). V gave up 3 bases and J gave up 5 bases, with 5 bases separating them. The CDR3 is 12 residues long. CDR3 bases: TGTGCCAGCAGTTTGACAGACAATGAGCAGTTCTTC. It specifies CASSLTDNEQFF.

A few counts support this clone. J is TRBJ2-3 and V is TRBV5-1; tentative D call: TRBD1 (5 bases). This CDR3 is built from 15 residues. V lost 4 bases and J 0 bases, leaving 12 bases between the germline ends. Germline V gives CDR1 SGHRS, CDR2 YFSETQ. This CDR3 reads CASSVDSPSTDTQYF. CDR3 DNA sequence: TGCGCCAGCAGCGTAGACAGTCCTAGCACAGATACGCAGTATTTT. Full variable domain (outside the CDR3, taken from reference TRBV5-1 and TRBJ2-3): KAGVTQTPRYLIKTRGQQVTLSCSPISGHRSVSWYQQTPGQGLQFLFEYFSETQRNKGNFPGRFSGRQFSNSRSEMNVSTLELGDSALYLCASSVDSPSTDTQYFGPGTRLTVL.

The genes are TRBV18 and TRBJ2-3, with unresolved D. Looked up from germline, CDR1 is KGHSH and CDR2 is LQKENI. The V gene lost 3 bases and the J gene lost 0 bases, with 16 bases spanning the gap. The CDR3 extends over 17 amino acids. CDR3 residues: CASSPPGGGTSTDTQYF. The CDR3 nucleotides read TGTGCCAGCTCACCCCCCGGTGGCGGCACTAGCACAGATACGCAGTATTTT.

This chain uses TRBV3-1 (or the pseudogene TRBV3-2) with TRBJ2-1, with a possible D match to TRBD1 (5 bases). The CDR3 sequence is 15 residues long. CDR1 and CDR2 (germline): LGHDT, YNNKEL (reference sequence). The V and J ends lost 6 bases and 1 base respectively, with 13 bases between them. The CDR3 here is CASSPTKGSYNEQFF. The CDR3 DNA reads as TGTGCCAGCAGTCCGACCAAGGGGTCCTACAATGAGCAGTTCTTC.

This chain uses TRBV3-1 (or the pseudogene TRBV3-2) with TRBJ1-1; D possibly corresponds to TRBD1 (6 bases). Germline CDR1 reads LGHDT; CDR2 reads YNNKEL (reference sequence). Trimming shortened V by 3 bases and J by 4 bases, and 15 bases separated the two germline ends. The CDR3 runs to 15 residues. CDR3 region: CASSQTGVRGTEAFF. The CDR3 DNA follows: TGTGCCAGCAGCCAGACAGGTGTCAGGGGCACTGAAGCTTTCTTT.